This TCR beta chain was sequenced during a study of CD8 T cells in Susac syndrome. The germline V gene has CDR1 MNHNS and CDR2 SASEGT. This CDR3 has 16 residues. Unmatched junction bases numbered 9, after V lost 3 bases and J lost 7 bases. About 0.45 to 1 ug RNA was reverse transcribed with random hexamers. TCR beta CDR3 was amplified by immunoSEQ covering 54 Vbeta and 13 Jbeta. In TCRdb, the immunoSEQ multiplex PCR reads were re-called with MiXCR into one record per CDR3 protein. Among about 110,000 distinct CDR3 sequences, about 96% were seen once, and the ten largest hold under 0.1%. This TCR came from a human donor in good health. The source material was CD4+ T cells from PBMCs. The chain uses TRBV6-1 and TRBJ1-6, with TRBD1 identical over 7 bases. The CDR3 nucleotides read TGTGCCAGCAGTGACAGTTGGACAGGAAAAAATTCACCCCTCCACTTT. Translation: CASSDSWTGKNSPLHF.